This T cell receptor (beta chain) was sequenced for a study of cytomegalovirus exposure and HLA in healthy donors. Study-wide points: The authors listed 164 TCR beta chains as cytomegalovirus-associated.

CDR1 and CDR2 (germline): SGHVS, FNYEAQ. The V gene end was trimmed by 5 bases and the J gene end by 6 bases; junction bases not matched to a gene: 6. The CDR3 is 14 residues long. The donors were part of the validation cohort, which consisted of about 120 subjects and was separate from the first cohort of about 720 subjects. The assay was immunoSEQ multiplex PCR, and TCRdb's table has in-frame clones only and misses some. The sample consists of about 220,000 clones, 80% to 90% of them appearing once. This clone was seen a few times. The antigen remains undetermined. The receptor comes from a man between 18 and 29 years old in good health and CMV-seronegative. The gene calls are TRBV7-6 and TRBJ2-4; 8 nucleotides agree with TRBD1. The sequenced sample consisted of PBMCs. The chain's CDR3 is CASSIGTGPNIQYF. The CDR3 bases are TGTGCCAGCAGCATCGGGACAGGTCCAAACATTCAGTACTTC.